This T cell receptor (beta chain) was observed in a study of long-term antiretroviral therapy in people with HIV. At survey level, the immunoSEQ assay was run in its v3.0 version. Profiled with immunoSEQ multiplex PCR; TCRdb holds only in-frame clones, not every one. Here the sample spans tens of thousands of clones, approximately 87% being singletons. V was pared by 5 bases and J by 3 bases, with 5 bases of the junction left unmatched. CDR1 and CDR2 (germline): MDHEN, SYDVKM. The CDR3 contains 14 residues. The sample in question was unsorted PBMCs, obtained 2.6 years after starting antiretroviral therapy. The chain joins TRBV28 to TRBJ2-7, with 9 nucleotides matching TRBD2. This receptor was identified in a woman aged 45-65 years with HIV. CDR3 in amino acids: CASSRTSAYYEQYF. CDR3 nucleotides: TGTGCCAGCAGTAGGACTAGCGCATACTACGAGCAGTACTTC.